Sequencing of this T cell receptor (beta chain) was carried out in a study of CD8 T cells in ankylosing spondylitis. Study-level results: It was reported that disease-linked clones were significantly enriched in matched ankylosing spondylitis synovial fluid. One TCR beta motif, made up of 7 or 8 highly homologous variants, appeared characteristic of ankylosing spondylitis blood. In peripheral blood, disease-linked CD8+ clones occurred at relatively low frequencies.

As the method for making TCR beta libraries, quantitative 5'-RACE with molecular barcodes was used. TCRdb processed the 5' RACE reads anew with MiXCR; each CDR3 protein has one entry. Of more than 600,000 distinct CDR3 sequences listed, 19% are singletons. Trimming removed 8 bases from V and 4 bases from J; junction bases left unmatched: 9. Germline V lookup: CDR1 KGHSH, CDR2 LQKENI. This CDR3 contains 15 residues. The sample holds one count of this clonotype. What it binds is not known. This clonotype originated in a male donor with ankylosing spondylitis. The sample was blood, either unsorted or a sorted T cell fraction (not recorded which). The rearrangement links TRBV18 to TRBJ2-3, with 10 bases matching TRBD1. CDR3: CASHSGTGAADTQYF. As DNA, the CDR3 is TGTGCCAGCCATTCCGGGACAGGGGCCGCAGATACGCAGTATTTT.